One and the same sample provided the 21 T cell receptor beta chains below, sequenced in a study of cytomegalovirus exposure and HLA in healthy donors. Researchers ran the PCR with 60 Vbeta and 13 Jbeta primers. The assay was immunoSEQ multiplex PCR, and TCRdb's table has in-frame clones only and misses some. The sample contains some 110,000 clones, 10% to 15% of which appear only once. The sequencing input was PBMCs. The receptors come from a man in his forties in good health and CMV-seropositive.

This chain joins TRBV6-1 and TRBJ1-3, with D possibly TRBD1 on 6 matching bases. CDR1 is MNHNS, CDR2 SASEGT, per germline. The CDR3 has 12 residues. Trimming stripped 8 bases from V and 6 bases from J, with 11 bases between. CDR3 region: CASGQGSNTIYF. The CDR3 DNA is TGTGCCAGCGGGCAGGGGTCAAACACCATATATTTT.

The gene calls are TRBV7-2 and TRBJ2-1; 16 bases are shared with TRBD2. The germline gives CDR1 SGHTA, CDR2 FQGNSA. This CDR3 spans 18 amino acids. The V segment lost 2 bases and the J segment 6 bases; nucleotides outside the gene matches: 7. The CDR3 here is CASSLRGLAGGRGNEQFF. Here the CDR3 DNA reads TGTGCCAGCAGCTTAAGGGGACTAGCGGGAGGGCGCGGCAATGAGCAGTTCTTC.

The CDR3 sequence is CASSLGRSGLTEAFF. The DNA for the CDR3 is TGTGCCAGCAGTTTAGGCAGGTCGGGGTTAACTGAAGCTTTCTTT. The rearrangement joins TRBV27 to TRBJ1-1; no definite D call. Germline V gene lookup returns CDR1 MNHEY and CDR2 SMNVEV (reference sequence). Trimming pared 2 bases from V and 5 bases from J, leaving 15 bases between. The CDR3 is 15 residues long.

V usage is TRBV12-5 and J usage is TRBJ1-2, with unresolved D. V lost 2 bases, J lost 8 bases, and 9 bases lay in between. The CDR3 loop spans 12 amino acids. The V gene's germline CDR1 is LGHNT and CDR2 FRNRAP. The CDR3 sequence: CASGLWAEGYTF. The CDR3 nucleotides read TGTGCTAGTGGTTTGTGGGCAGAGGGCTACACCTTC.

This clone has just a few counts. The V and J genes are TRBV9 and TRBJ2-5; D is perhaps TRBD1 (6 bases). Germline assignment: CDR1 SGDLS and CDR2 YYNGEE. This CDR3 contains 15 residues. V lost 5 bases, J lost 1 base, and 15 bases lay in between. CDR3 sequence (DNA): TGTGCCAGCAGAAGGGGGTCGGCGGCCCAAGAGACCCAGTACTTC. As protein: CASRRGSAAQETQYF.

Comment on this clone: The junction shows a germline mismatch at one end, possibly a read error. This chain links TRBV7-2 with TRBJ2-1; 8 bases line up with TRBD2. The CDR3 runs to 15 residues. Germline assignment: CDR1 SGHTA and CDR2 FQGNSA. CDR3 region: CASSIAGPSYNEQFF. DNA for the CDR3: TGTGCCAGCAGCATAGCGGGGCCCTCCTACAATGAGCAGTTCTTC.

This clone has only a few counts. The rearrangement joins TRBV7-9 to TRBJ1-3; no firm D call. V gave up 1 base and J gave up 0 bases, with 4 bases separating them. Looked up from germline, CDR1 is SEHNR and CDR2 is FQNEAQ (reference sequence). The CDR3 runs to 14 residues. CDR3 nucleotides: TGTGCCAGCAGCTTAGAGAGCTCTGGAAACACCATATATTTT. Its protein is CASSLESSGNTIYF.

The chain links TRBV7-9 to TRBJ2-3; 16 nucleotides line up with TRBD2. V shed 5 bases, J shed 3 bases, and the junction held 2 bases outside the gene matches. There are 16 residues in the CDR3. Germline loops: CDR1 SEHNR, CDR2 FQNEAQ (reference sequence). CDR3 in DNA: TGTGCCAGCAGCCCGGGACTAGCGGGAGGGACAGATACGCAGTATTTT. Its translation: CASSPGLAGGTDTQYF.

In nucleotides, the CDR3 is TGTGCCAGCAGCTTTGACAGGGTGTACGGGTGGTCCGGGGAGCTGTTTTTT. Translated, it gives CASSFDRVYGWSGELFF. The V and J genes are TRBV7-2 and TRBJ2-2; 7 bases are a match to TRBD1. The CDR3 length is 17 residues. CDR1 and CDR2 (germline): SGHTA, FQGNSA. V shed 3 bases, J shed 6 bases, and the junction held 13 bases outside the gene matches.

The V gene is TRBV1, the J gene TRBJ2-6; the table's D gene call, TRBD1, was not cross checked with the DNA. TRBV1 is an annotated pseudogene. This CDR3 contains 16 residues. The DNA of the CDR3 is TGCACCAGCAGCCGCGAAGGGGAAGCTGGGGCCAACGTCCTGACTTTC. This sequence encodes CTSSREGEAGANVLTF.

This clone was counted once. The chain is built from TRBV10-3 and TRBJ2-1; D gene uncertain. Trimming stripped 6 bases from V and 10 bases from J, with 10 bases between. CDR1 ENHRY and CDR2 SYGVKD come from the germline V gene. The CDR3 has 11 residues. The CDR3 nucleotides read TGTGCCATCAGGGCAGACTCCGAGCAGTTCTTC. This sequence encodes CAIRADSEQFF.

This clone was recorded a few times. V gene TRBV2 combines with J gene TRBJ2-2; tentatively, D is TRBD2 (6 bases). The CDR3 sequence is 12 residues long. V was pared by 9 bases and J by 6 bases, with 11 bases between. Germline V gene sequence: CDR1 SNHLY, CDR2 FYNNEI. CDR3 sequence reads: CASRTTAGELFF. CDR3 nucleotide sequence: TGTGCCAGTAGGACTACCGCCGGGGAGCTGTTTTTT.

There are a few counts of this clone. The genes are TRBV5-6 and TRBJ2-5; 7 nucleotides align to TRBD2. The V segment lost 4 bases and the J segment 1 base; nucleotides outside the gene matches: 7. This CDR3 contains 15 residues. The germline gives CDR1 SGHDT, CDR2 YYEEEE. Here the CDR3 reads CASSARAGFQETQYF. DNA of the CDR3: TGTGCCAGCAGCGCCAGAGCGGGATTCCAAGAGACCCAGTACTTC.

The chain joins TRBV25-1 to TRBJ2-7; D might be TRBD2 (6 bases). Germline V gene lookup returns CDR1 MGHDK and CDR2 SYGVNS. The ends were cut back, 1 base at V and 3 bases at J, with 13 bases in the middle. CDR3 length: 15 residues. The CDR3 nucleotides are TGTGCCAGCAGTGAATTTGCGGGGAAAGACTACGAGCAGTACTTC. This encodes CASSEFAGKDYEQYF.

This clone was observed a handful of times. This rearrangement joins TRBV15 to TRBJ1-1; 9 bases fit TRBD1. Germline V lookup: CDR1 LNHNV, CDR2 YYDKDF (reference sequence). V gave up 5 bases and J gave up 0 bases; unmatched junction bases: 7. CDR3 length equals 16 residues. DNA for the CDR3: TGTGCCACCAGCCTGACCGGGACAGGGATGAACACTGAAGCTTTCTTT. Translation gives CATSLTGTGMNTEAFF.

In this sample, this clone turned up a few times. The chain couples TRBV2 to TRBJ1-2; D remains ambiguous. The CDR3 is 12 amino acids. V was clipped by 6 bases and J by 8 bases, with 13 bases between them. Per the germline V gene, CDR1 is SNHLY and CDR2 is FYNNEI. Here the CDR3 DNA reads TGTGCCAGCAGCTGGTCTGACTTGGGCTACACCTTC. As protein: CASSWSDLGYTF.

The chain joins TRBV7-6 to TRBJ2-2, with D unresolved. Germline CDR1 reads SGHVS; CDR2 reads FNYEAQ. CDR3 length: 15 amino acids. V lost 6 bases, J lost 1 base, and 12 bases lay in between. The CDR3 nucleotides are TGTGCCAGCAGACTTTCTACGGGGAACACCGGGGAGCTGTTTTTT. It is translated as CASRLSTGNTGELFF.

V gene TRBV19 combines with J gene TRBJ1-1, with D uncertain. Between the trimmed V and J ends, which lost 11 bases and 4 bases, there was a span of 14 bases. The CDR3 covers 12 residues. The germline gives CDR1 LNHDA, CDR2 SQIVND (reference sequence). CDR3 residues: CAVKYEGTEAFF. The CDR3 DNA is TGTGCCGTTAAGTACGAGGGCACTGAAGCTTTCTTT.

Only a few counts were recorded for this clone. CDR3 in DNA: TGTGCCAGCAGCCAAGATCTGAGCGGACCCGGGGAGACCCAGTACTTC. The encoded protein is CASSQDLSGPGETQYF. This chain connects TRBV14 to TRBJ2-5, with D perhaps TRBD2 (5 bases). Germline V gene lookup returns CDR1 SGHDN and CDR2 FVKESK. V dropped 0 bases and J dropped 5 bases, with 16 bases sitting between them. CDR3 length equals 16 residues.

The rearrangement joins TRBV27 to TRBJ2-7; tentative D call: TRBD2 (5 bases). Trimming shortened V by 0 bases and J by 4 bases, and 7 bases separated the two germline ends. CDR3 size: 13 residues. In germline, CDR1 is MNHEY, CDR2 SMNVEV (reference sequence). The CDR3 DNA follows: TGTGCCAGCAGTTTATCCGGAGGTTACGAGCAGTACTTC. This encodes CASSLSGGYEQYF.

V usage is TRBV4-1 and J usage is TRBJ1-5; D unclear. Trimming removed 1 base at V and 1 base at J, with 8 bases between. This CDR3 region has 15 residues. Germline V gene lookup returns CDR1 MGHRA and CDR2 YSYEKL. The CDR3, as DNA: TGCGCCAGCAGCCAAGTTGCAGGAAGCAATCAGCCCCAGCATTTT. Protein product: CASSQVAGSNQPQHF.